The clone carrying this TCR beta chain came up many times. Its target is unknown. V was shortened by 8 bases and J by 3 bases, with 4 bases between the two germline ends. This CDR3 is 11 amino acids long. The data stem from a study of T cells after yellow fever vaccination. Overall study results and limits: It was a weaker secondary response, yet one that peaked faster, at day 5 versus 15.

Template switching by 5'RACE produced TCR cDNA, adding a universal primer site and UMIs. TCRdb re-called the 5' RACE reads through MiXCR, storing one row per CDR3 protein. The profile shows 450,000 to 550,000 distinct CDR3 sequences, roughly 19% of them singletons. The source material was PBMCs, sampled 15 days after the yellow fever booster vaccination. The gene calls are TRBV12-3 or TRBV12-4 and TRBJ2-2; D not certain. The TCR was taken from a man younger than 45 who received the YFV17D yellow fever vaccine. The CDR3 region is CASYYTGELFF. CDR3 sequence (DNA): TGTGCCAGCTATTACACCGGGGAGCTGTTTTTT.